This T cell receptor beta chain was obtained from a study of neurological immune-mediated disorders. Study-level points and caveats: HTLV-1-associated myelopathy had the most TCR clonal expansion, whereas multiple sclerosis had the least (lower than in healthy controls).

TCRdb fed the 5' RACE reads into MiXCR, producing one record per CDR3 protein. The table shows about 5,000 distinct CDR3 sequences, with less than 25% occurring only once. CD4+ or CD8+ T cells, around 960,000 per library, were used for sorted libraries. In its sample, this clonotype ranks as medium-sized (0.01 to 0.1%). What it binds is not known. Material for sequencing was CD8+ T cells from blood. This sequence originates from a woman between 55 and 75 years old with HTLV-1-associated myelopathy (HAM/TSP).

The CDR3 DNA reads TGTGCCACCAGTGCGGGACTGTACACCGGGGAGCTGTTTTTT. Its translation is CATSAGLYTGELFF. V and J are TRBV24-1 and TRBJ2-2, with D possibly being TRBD2 (6 bases). The germline gives CDR1 KGHDR, CDR2 SFDVKD. The V end lost 5 bases, the J end lost 3 bases, and 9 bases lay between the germline ends. The CDR3 has 14 amino acids.